What follows are 6 T cell receptor beta chains derived from one specimen sequenced in a study of CD8 T cells in ankylosing spondylitis. TCRdb processed the 5' RACE reads anew with MiXCR; each CDR3 protein has one entry. Among 250,000 or so distinct CDR3 sequences, about 10% were seen once, and the ten largest hold roughly 2.5%. The material sequenced was blood, either unsorted or a sorted T cell fraction (not recorded which). Receptors originate from a male donor with ankylosing spondylitis or in good health (not recorded which).

This clonotype was found many times. This chain links TRBV7-2 with TRBJ2-7, with 8 bases aligning to TRBD1. The CDR3 is 15 residues long. The germline V gene encodes CDR1 SGHTA and CDR2 FQGNSA. V lost 1 base to trimming and J lost 4 bases; unmatched junction nucleotides: 6. The CDR3 protein is CASSLGQGAQYEQYF. The CDR3 DNA reads as TGTGCCAGCAGCTTAGGGCAGGGGGCTCAGTACGAGCAGTACTTC.

Ten or more counts support this clonotype. The chain links TRBV29-1 to TRBJ1-1; 9 nucleotides line up with TRBD1. The CDR3 is made up of 13 amino acids. Per germline, CDR1 SQVTM and CDR2 ANQGSEA. V lost 1 base to trimming and J lost 4 bases; unmatched junction nucleotides: 1. CDR3 DNA: TGCAGCGTTGAAGCGACAGGGGGCACTGAAGCTTTCTTT. Amino acids: CSVEATGGTEAFF.

The chain carries TRBV12-3 or TRBV12-4 and TRBJ2-7; 11 bases map to TRBD2. Losses at the gene ends were 4 bases for V and 2 bases for J; bases not matched to a gene: 1. This CDR3 contains 14 residues. This CDR3 reads CASSSGLAAYEQYF. In nucleotides, the CDR3 is TGTGCCAGCAGTTCGGGACTAGCGGCCTACGAGCAGTACTTC.

This clonotype has more than one count but fewer than ten. The chain couples TRBV21-1 to TRBJ1-4. TRBV21-1 corresponds to a pseudogene. The CDR3 consists of 14 residues. CDR3 bases: TGTGCCAGCAGCAAAGCAGTCAGATATGAAAAACTGTTTTTT. It translates to CASSKAVRYEKLFF.

This clonotype was recorded at least ten times. The rearrangement joins TRBV12-3 or TRBV12-4 to TRBJ1-1; a possible D gene is TRBD1 (5 bases). CDR3 length equals 14 residues. V lost 6 bases, J lost 4 bases, and 15 bases lay in between. This CDR3 is CASSLTVLGTEAFF. For the CDR3, the DNA is TGTGCCAGCAGCCTGACAGTTCTGGGCACTGAAGCTTTCTTT.

This clonotype has only a few counts. The J gene is TRBJ2-3, the V gene TRBV10-3, with TRBD1 identical over 7 bases. V gave up 8 bases and J gave up 0 bases; unmatched junction bases: 5. The CDR3 totals 14 residues. The germline V gene has CDR1 ENHRY and CDR2 SYGVKD. This chain's CDR3 is CAIADRESTDTQYF. For the CDR3, the DNA is TGTGCCATCGCCGACAGGGAGAGCACAGATACGCAGTATTTT.